A selection of T cell receptor beta chains follows, all from one sample in a study of OX40 agonist ivuxolimab in advanced cancers. Repertoires were generated with immunoSEQ multiplex PCR, while TCRdb's copy carries only in-frame clones and drops some. The profile shows around 33,000 clones, roughly 87% of them singletons. The sequencing here drew on CD4+ or CD8+ T cells sorted from blood, taken in a trial of the OX40 agonist ivuxolimab. The receptor set was obtained from an adult with an advanced solid tumor such as melanoma, head and neck, liver or kidney cancer. Both conserved end residues are part of each CDR3. Fields, in order: clone size, V gene, J gene, CDR3 protein. Size is omitted from some rows. Given values are once, few, many or a class for expanded clones.

.	TRBV19	TRBJ1-4	CASSTTATTNEKLFF
.	TRBV19	TRBJ1-5	CASSIAGILTPQPQHF
.	TRBV7-8	TRBJ2-5	CASSRGLEEETQYF
.	TRBV11-3	TRBJ2-4	CASSLGSTPKNIQYF
once	TRBV27	TRBJ2-5	CASSYVSGSGRTQYF
.	TRBV5-1	TRBJ1-4	CASSLDTANEKLFF
.	TRBV7-2	TRBJ1-6	CASSWAGRPLHF
.	TRBV11-1	TRBJ2-3	CASSSRITDTQYF
.	TRBV6-1	TRBJ2-2	CASSARRELFF
.	TRBV14	TRBJ2-5	CASSQASVGETQYF
.	TRBV11-3	TRBJ2-7	CASSLYRGSYEQYF
.	TRBV9	TRBJ2-3	CASSVGASGSVGTDTQYF
.	TRBV6-5	TRBJ2-7	CASRLVARGAYEQYF
.	TRBV10-2	TRBJ1-5	CASREGQNQPQHF
.	TRBV18	TRBJ1-2	CASSPTGGTNYGYTF
.	TRBV6-5	TRBJ2-3	CASSYQSPPATDTQYF
.	TRBV4-3	TRBJ1-3	CASSQEPSSGNTIYF
.	TRBV19	TRBJ2-7	CASSIVGTGGTYEQYF
.	TRBV19	TRBJ2-2	CASSARDRNTGELFF
.	TRBV2	TRBJ1-2	CASSEVPEGYTF
.	TRBV19	TRBJ1-5	CASSISTGDAEPQHF
.	TRBV19	TRBJ1-5	CASTDTGGDYNQPQHF
.	TRBV18	TRBJ2-1	CASSPQGLAHRMGFF
once	TRBV18	TRBJ2-5	CASSPDRQETQYF
once	TRBV7-2	TRBJ2-5	CASSLALAGGQETQYF
.	TRBV9	TRBJ2-7	CASSVDNRHWYEQYF
.	TRBV28	TRBJ2-1	CASSRPAWIEQFF
.	TRBV11-3	TRBJ2-1	CASSSWTSGRVSYNEQFF